This T cell receptor (beta chain) derives from a study of OX40 agonist ivuxolimab in advanced cancers. Overall study: At around 83% male, the cohort had a mean age of about 60 years, ranging from about 20 to 79. Partial responses, seen in three patients, involved one hepatocellular carcinoma and two cutaneous melanomas.

The germline CDR1 and CDR2 sequences are SQVTM and ANQGSEA. V was cut by 2 bases and J by 7 bases, with 8 bases left in between. The CDR3 is 12 residues long. Assay used: immunoSEQ multiplex PCR; TCRdb lists only in-frame clones, some missing. The sample records 100,000 or so clones, 90% being singletons. The genes are TRBV29-1 and TRBJ2-2, with no clear D. This TCR came from an adult with an advanced solid tumor such as melanoma, head and neck, liver or kidney cancer. Material: CD4+ or CD8+ T cells sorted from blood, obtained in a trial of the OX40 agonist ivuxolimab. The CDR3 DNA is TGCAGCGTTGAACGACGGATCGGGGAGCTGTTTTTT. Protein: CSVERRIGELFF.